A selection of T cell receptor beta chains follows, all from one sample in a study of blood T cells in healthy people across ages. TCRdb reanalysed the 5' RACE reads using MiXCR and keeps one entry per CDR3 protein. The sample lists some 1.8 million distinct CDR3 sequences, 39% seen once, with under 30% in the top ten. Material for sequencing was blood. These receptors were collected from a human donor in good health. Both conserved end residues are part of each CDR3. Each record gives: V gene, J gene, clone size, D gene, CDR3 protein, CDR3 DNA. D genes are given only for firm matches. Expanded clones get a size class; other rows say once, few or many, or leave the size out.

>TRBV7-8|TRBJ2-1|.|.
CASSIPSNEQFF
TGTGCCAGCAGTATCCCTAGCAATGAGCAGTTCTTC
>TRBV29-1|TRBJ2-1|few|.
CSGSSGVGGEQFF
TGCAGCGGTAGCTCCGGGGTAGGAGGGGAGCAGTTCTTC
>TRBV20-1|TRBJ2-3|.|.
CSAARTASTDTQYF
TGCAGTGCAGCTAGGACAGCTAGCACAGATACGCAGTATTTT
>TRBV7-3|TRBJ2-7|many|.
CASSLTHQGNEQYF
TGTGCCAGCAGCTTAACCCATCAGGGGAACGAGCAGTACTTC
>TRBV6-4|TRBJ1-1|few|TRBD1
CASSDSATGRAFF
TGTGCCAGCAGTGACTCTGCGACAGGGAGAGCTTTCTTT
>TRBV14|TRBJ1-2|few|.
CASSPTNTGGYTF
TGTGCCAGCAGCCCCACGAACACGGGCGGCTACACCTTC
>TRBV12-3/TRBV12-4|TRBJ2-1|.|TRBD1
CASSEDRSIDEQLF
TGTGCCAGCAGCGAGGACAGGTCAATAGATGAGCAGTTGTTC
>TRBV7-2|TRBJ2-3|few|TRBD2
CASSLGLAGGIDTQYF
TGTGCCAGCAGCTTAGGACTAGCGGGGGGGATAGATACGCAGTATTTT
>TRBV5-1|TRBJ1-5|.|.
CASSVTAGNQPQHF
TGCGCCAGCAGCGTCACAGCGGGCAATCAGCCCCAGCATTTT
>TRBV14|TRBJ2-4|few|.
CASSQGQNIQYF
TGTGCCAGCAGCCAAGGGCAAAACATTCAGTACTTC
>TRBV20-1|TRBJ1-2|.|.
CSASGQDGYTF
TGCAGTGCTAGCGGTCAGGATGGCTACACCTTC
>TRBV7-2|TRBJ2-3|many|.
CASSFYDTQYF
TGTGCCAGCAGCTTTTACGATACGCAGTATTTT
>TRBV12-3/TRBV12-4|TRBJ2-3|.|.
CASSSGSPTDTQYF
TGTGCCAGCAGCTCCGGGAGCCCCACAGATACGCAGTATTTT
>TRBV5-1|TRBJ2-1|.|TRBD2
CASSLATSGGLTDEQFF
TGCGCCAGCAGCTTGGCGACTAGCGGGGGGTTGACGGATGAGCAGTTCTTC
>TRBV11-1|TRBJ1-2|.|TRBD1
CASSPNTGGVGGYTF
TGTGCCAGCAGCCCTAACACAGGGGGTGTAGGTGGCTACACCTTC
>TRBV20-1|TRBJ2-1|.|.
CSAPKIGLIYNEQFF
TGCAGTGCCCCGAAGATCGGTCTAATCTACAATGAGCAGTTCTTC